A single sample gave rise to the 2 T cell receptor beta chains below, sequenced in a study of blood T cell repertoires in COVID-19. Assay used: immunoSEQ multiplex PCR; TCRdb lists only in-frame clones, some missing. There are about 94,000 clones in the sample; roughly 84% occur only once, and around 6.6% lies in the top ten. Sequenced: peripheral blood. These receptors came from a man in his 60s with acute or convalescent COVID-19.

V and J are TRBV19 and TRBJ1-5; 9 bases are shared with TRBD1. Germline values: CDR1 LNHDA, CDR2 SQIVND (reference sequence). V lost 5 bases and J lost 3; bases outside the gene matches: 5. The CDR3 loop spans 15 amino acids. This chain's CDR3 is CASSPQGADNQPQHF. The CDR3 region has the DNA TGTGCCAGTAGTCCACAGGGGGCGGACAATCAGCCCCAGCATTTT. The entire variable domain, with the rest obtained from reference TRBV19 and TRBJ1-5, is as follows: DGGITQSPKYLFRKEGQNVTLSCEQNLNHDAMYWYRQDPGQGLRLIYYSQIVNDFQKGDIAEGYSVSREKKESFPLTVTSAQKNPTAFYLCASSPQGADNQPQHFGDGTRLSIL.

The chain carries TRBV7-9 and TRBJ1-5, with 7 bases that match TRBD1. This CDR3 is 17 amino acids long. The germline V gene has CDR1 SEHNR and CDR2 FQNEAQ (reference sequence). J gave up 4 bases and V 1 base, and 10 bases lay outside the gene matches. As DNA, the CDR3 is TGTGCCAGCAGCTTAGGGACAGGCCCAGCGAGGAATCAGCCCCAGCATTTT. Amino acid sequence: CASSLGTGPARNQPQHF.